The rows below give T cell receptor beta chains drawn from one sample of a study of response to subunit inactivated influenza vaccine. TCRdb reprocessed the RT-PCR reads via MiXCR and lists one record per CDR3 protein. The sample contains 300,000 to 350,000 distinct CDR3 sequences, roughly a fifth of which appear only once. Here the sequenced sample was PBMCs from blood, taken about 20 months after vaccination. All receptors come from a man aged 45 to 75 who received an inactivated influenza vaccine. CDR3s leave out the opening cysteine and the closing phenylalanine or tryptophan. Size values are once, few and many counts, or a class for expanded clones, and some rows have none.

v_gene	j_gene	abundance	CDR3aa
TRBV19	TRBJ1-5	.	ASSVFIGSNQPQH
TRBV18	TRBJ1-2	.	ASSPPAANYGYT
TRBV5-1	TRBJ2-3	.	ASSLDPAGGPDTQY
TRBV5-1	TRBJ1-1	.	ASSTGTGGPNTEAF
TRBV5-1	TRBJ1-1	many	ASSLRLNTEAF
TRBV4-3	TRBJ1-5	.	ASSQEFGTGGNQPQH
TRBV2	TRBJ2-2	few	ASRRQGNWNTGELF
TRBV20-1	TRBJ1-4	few	SASHLQQDEKLF
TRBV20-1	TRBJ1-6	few	SARIGTIVGSPLH
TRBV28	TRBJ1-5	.	ATQTGINQPQH
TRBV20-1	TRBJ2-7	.	SAPREQASYEQY
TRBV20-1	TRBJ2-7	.	SARPGTSPTIEQY
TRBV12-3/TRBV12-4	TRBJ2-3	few	ASSLRRATTDTQY
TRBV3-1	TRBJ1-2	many	ASSGAENYGYT
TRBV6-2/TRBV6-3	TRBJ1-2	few	ASSYGHTNYGYT
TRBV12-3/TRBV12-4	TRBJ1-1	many	ASSTFGQGKKNTEAF
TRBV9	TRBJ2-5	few	ASSALAGGNQETQY
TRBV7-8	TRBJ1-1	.	ASSTGGPTEAF
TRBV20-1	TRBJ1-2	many	SAIDTGAYGYT
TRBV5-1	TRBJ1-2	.	ASSLESEVYGYT
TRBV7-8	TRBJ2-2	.	ASSLDLSYTGELF
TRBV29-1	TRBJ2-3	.	SGKGQGLGTDTQY
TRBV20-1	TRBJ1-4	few	SARDLGVNEKLF
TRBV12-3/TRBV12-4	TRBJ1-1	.	ASSLGGRYMNTEAF
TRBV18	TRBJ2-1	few	ASSPLASSYNEQF
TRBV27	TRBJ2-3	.	ASSYRDRAADTQY
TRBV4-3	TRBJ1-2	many	ASSQEGLAPWGYT
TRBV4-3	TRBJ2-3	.	ASSQHEGGRTDTQY
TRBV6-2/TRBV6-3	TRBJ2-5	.	ASSPRAGVRQETQY
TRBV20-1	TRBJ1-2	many	SAPQTGGAYGYT
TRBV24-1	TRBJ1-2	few	ATSDWDSRYGYT
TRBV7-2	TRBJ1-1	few	ASSTQQGNTEAF
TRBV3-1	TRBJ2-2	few	ASSQVRPGNTGELF
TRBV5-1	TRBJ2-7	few	ASSFNPQGAYEQY
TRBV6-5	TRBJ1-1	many	ASSYSIGGTEAF
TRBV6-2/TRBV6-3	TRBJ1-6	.	ASRDGQGAFGSPLH
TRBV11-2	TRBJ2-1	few	ASVSYNEQF
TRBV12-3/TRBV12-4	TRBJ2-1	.	ASSPRWIEQF
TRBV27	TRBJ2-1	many	ASSLVRSGGAGNEQF
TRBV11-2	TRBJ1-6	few	AAGATEDSPLH
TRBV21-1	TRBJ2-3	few	ASSSARGSYTDTQY
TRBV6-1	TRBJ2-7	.	ASRDLDGGRAYEQY
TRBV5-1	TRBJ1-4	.	ASSYLQGREKLF
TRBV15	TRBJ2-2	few	ATSVSGLLDTGELF
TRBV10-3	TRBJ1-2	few	AISGHTDYGYT
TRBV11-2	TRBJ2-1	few	ASSLYIEGGEQF
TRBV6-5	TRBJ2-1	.	ASSYRQKTSDNEQF
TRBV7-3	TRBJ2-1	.	ASSPTSGSFNEQF
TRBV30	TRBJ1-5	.	AWSLAGNQPQH
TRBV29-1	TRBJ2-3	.	SVGQDMNTQY
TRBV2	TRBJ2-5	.	ASSDRGLQETQY
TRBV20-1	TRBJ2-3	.	SAIKGLAGSDTQY
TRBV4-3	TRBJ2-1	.	ASSQERDRVYNEQF